This TCR beta chain was documented in a study of radiotherapy plus CTLA-4 blockade in lung cancer. At the level of the study: Overall, less than 20% of patients showed an objective response, while about 31% attained disease control. Study-wide results and limits: There was expansion of tumor-derived TCR clones in blood after radiotherapy plus ipilimumab.

Sequencing used immunoSEQ multiplex PCR; TCRdb keeps in-frame clones, though not all of them. This sample carries around 86,000 clones, less than 90% of them seen once, and the ten largest clones take 0.82%. Concerning this clone: What it binds is not known.

Those with chemo-refractory metastatic non-small-cell lung cancer were treated with focal radiation combined with CTLA-4 blockade using ipilimumab. The clonotype comes from a human donor with non-small cell lung cancer who had stable disease on radiotherapy plus ipilimumab. The input for sequencing was peripheral blood, taken from a patient treated with radiotherapy plus ipilimumab.

CDR3 protein: CASSPARGETQYF. As DNA, the CDR3 is TGCGCCAGCAGTCCCGCCCGCGGGGAGACCCAGTACTTC. This chain links TRBV5-1 with TRBJ2-5; a weak D match, TRBD2 (5 bases). Trimming took 5 bases from V and 5 from J, leaving 13 bases between them. Germline CDR1 is SGHRS and CDR2 is YFSETQ. There are 13 residues in the CDR3.